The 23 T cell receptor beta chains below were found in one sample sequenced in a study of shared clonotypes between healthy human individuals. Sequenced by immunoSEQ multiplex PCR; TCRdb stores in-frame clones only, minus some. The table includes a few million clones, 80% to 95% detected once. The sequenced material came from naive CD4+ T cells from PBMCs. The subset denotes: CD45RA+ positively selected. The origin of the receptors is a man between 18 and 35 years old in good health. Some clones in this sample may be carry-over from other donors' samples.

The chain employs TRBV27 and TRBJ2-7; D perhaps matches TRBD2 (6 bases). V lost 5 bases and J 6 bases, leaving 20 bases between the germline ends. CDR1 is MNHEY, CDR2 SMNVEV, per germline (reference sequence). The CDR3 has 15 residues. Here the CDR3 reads CASSAYASVIGEQYF. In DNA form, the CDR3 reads TGTGCCAGCAGTGCCTACGCTAGCGTGATTGGCGAGCAGTACTTC.

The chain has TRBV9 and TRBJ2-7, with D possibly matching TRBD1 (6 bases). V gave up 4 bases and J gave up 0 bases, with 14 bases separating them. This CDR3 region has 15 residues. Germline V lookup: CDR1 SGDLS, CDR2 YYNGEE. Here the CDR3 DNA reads TGTGCCAGCAGCCAGGGGAGCGATAGCTCCTACGAGCAGTACTTC. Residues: CASSQGSDSSYEQYF.

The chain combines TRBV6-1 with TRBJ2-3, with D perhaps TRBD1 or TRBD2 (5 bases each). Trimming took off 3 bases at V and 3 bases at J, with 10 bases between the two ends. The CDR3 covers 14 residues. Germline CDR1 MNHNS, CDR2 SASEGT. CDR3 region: CASSDGARTDTQYF. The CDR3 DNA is TGTGCCAGCAGTGACGGGGCCCGGACAGATACGCAGTATTTT.

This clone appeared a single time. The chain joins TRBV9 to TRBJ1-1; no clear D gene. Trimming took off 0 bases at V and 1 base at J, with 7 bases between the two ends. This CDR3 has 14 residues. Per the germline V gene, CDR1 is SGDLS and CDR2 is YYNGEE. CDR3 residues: CASSVDIWNTEAFF. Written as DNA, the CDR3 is TGTGCCAGCAGCGTAGATATATGGAACACTGAAGCTTTCTTT.

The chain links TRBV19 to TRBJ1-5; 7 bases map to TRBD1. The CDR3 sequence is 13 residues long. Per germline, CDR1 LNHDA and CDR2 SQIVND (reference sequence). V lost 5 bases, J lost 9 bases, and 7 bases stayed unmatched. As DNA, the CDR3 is TGTGCCAGTAGTGTCGACAGGGTGGGGCCCCAGCATTTT. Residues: CASSVDRVGPQHF.

In DNA, the CDR3 is TGTGCTAGTGGTTCCAAGGGAGAGACCCAGTACTTC. It specifies CASGSKGETQYF. The chain uses TRBV12-5 and TRBJ2-5, with D unclear. Germline V gives CDR1 LGHNT, CDR2 FRNRAP. Trimming cost V 4 bases and J 4 bases, with 7 bases left between them. CDR3 length: 12 amino acids.

CDR3 in amino acids: CASSVGGTGNYGYTF. The CDR3 DNA follows: TGTGCCAGCAGCGTAGGTGGGACAGGGAACTATGGCTACACCTTC. The gene calls are TRBV9 and TRBJ1-2, with 9 nucleotides matching TRBD1. Germline trimming cut 0 bases from V and 2 bases from J; bases unmatched to any gene: 2. CDR3 length: 15 residues. Germline CDR1 reads SGDLS; CDR2 reads YYNGEE.

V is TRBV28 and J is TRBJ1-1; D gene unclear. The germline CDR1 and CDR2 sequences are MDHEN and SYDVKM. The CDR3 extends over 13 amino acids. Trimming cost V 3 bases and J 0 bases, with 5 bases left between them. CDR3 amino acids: CASSFRVNTEAFF. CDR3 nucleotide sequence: TGTGCCAGCAGTTTTAGGGTGAACACTGAAGCTTTCTTT.

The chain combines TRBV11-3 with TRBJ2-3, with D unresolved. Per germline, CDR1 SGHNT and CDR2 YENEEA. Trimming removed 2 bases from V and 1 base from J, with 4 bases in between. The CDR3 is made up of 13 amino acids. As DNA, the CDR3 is TGTGCCAGCAGCTTACGGCGCACAGATACGCAGTATTTT. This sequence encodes CASSLRRTDTQYF.

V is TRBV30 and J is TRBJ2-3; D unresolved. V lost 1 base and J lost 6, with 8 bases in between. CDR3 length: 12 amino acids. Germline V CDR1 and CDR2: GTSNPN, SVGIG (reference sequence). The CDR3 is CAWSDLPDTQYF. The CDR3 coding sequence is TGTGCCTGGAGTGATCTTCCGGATACGCAGTATTTT.

The CDR3 coding sequence is TGTGCCAGCAGCCTAAGACAGTTCGCGAACACCGGGGAGCTGTTTTTT. Translating gives CASSLRQFANTGELFF. The chain has TRBV5-4 and TRBJ2-2, with D tentatively TRBD1 (5 bases). The CDR3 is 16 residues long. The V and J ends lost 4 bases and 0 bases respectively, with 13 bases between them. Germline V gene sequence: CDR1 SGHNT, CDR2 YYREEE (reference sequence). Full variable domain (outside the CDR3, taken from reference TRBV5-4 and TRBJ2-2): ETGVTQSPTHLIKTRGQQVTLRCSSQSGHNTVSWYQQALGQGPQFIFQYYREEENGRGNFPPRFSGLQFPNYSSELNVNALELDDSALYLCASSLRQFANTGELFFGEGSRLTVL.

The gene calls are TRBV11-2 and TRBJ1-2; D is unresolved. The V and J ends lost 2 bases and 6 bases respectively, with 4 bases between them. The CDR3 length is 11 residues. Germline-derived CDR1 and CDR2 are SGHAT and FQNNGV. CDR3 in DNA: TGTGCCAGCAGCTTATCACATGGCTACACCTTC. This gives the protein CASSLSHGYTF.

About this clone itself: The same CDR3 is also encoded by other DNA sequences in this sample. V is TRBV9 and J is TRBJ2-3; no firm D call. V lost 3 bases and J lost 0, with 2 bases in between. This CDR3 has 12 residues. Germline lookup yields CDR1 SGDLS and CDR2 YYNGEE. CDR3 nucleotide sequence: TGTGCCAGCAGCGAGAGCACAGATACGCAGTATTTT. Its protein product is CASSESTDTQYF.

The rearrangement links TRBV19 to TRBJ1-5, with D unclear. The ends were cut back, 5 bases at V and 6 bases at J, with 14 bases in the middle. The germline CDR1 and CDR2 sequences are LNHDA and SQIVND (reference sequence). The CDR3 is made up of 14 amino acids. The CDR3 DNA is TGTGCCAGTAGTGTCCGGGGATCAGGTCAGCCCCAGCATTTT. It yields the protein CASSVRGSGQPQHF.

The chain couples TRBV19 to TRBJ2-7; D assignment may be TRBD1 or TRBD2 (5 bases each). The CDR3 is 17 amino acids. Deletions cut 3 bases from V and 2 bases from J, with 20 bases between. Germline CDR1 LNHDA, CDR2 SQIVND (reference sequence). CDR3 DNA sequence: TGTGCCAGTAGTATGTCCCTCCGTCGGTGGGACCCCTACGAGCAGTACTTC. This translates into CASSMSLRRWDPYEQYF.

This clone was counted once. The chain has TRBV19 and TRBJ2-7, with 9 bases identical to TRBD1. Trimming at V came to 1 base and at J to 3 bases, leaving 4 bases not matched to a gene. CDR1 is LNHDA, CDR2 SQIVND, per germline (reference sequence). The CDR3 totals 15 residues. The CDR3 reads CASSIVGQGGYEQYF. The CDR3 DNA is TGTGCCAGTAGTATAGTGGGACAGGGAGGCTACGAGCAGTACTTC.

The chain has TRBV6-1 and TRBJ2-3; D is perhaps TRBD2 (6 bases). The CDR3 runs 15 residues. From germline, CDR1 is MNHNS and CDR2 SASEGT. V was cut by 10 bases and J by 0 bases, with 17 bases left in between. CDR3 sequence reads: CANRRLATSTDTQYF. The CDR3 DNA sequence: TGTGCCAACAGGCGGCTAGCGACTAGCACAGATACGCAGTATTTT.

CDR3 nucleotide sequence: TGTGCCAGCAGCCCTCGGGACCTCGAGGGAGAGCAGTACTTC. It is translated as CASSPRDLEGEQYF. The gene calls are TRBV7-9 and TRBJ2-7; D tentatively fits TRBD1 or TRBD2 (5 bases each). V lost 5 bases and J lost 7, with 18 bases in between. The CDR3 length is 14 residues. CDR1 SEHNR and CDR2 FQNEAQ come from the germline V gene (reference sequence).

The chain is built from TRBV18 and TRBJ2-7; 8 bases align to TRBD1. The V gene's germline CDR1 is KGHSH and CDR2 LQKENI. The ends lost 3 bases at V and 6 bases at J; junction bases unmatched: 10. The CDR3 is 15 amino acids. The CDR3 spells CASSPSRQGAGEQYF. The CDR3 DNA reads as TGTGCCAGCTCACCGAGTCGCCAGGGGGCAGGCGAGCAGTACTTC.

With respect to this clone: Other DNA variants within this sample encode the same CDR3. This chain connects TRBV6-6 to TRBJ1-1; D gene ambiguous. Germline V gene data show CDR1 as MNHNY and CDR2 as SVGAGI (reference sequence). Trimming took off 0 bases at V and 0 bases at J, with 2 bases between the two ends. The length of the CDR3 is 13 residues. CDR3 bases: TGTGCCAGCAGTTACTCGGTGAACACTGAAGCTTTCTTT. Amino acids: CASSYSVNTEAFF.

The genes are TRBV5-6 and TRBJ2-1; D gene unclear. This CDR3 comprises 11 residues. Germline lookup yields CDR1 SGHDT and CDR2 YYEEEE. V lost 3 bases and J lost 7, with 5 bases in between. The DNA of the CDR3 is TGTGCCAGCAGCTGGTGGAATGAGCAGTTCTTC. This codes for CASSWWNEQFF.

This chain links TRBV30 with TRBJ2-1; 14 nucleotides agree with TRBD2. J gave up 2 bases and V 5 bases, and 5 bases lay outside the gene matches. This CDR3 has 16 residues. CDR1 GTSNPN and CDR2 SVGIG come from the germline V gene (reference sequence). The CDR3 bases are TGTGCCTGGGTGACTAGCGGGAGGGGAACCTACAATGAGCAGTTCTTC. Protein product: CAWVTSGRGTYNEQFF.

This CDR3 reads CASSPPGTDLTDTQYF. The CDR3, as DNA: TGTGCCAGCAGTCCCCCAGGGACAGACCTCACAGATACGCAGTATTTT. The V gene is TRBV28, the J gene TRBJ2-3, with TRBD1 matching 7 bases. From germline, CDR1 is MDHEN and CDR2 SYDVKM. Trimming at V came to 5 bases and at J to 2 bases, leaving 10 bases not matched to a gene. There are 16 residues in the CDR3.